This TCR beta chain derives from a study of blood T cell repertoires in COVID-19. For the study at large: Material from acute and convalescent COVID-19 was sourced from the United States, Italy and Spain.

Per the authors' pipeline: Amplifying reference gene primers gave estimates of nucleated cell counts. Assay: immunoSEQ multiplex PCR; the TCRdb copy retains only in-frame clones and omits some. D and trimming come from the DNA, and the V and J calls and clone size come from that table. The repertoire holds 380,000 or so clones, around 87% seen once, with 0.95% to 1% in the top ten. The CDR3 is made up of 12 amino acids. The ends were cut back, 3 bases at V and 5 bases at J, with 8 bases in the middle. Germline V gives CDR1 SGHKS, CDR2 YYEKEE (reference sequence). This sequence joins TRBV5-5 and TRBJ2-5; D not certain. Sequenced material: PBMCs or T cells enriched from blood (not recorded which). The TCR comes from a woman aged 25 to 39 with acute COVID-19. This CDR3 reads CASSYPGETQYF. In nucleotides, the CDR3 is TGTGCCAGCAGCTATCCCGGGGAGACCCAGTACTTC.